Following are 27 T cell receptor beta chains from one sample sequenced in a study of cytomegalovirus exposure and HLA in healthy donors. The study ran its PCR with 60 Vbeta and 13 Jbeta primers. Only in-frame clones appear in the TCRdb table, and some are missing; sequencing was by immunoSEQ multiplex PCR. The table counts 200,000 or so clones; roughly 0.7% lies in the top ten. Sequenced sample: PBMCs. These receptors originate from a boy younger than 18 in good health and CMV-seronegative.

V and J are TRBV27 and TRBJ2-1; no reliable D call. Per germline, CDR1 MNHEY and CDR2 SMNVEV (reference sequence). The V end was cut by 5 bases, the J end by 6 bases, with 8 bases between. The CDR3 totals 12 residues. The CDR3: CASSPLSNEQFF. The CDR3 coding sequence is TGTGCCAGCAGTCCCCTTTCCAATGAGCAGTTCTTC.

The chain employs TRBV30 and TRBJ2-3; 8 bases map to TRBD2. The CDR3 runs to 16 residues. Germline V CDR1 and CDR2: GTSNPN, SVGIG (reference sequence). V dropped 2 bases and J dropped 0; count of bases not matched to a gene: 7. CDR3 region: CAWSLRAGVSTDTQYF. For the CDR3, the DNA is TGTGCCTGGAGTCTACGAGCGGGGGTTAGCACAGATACGCAGTATTTT.

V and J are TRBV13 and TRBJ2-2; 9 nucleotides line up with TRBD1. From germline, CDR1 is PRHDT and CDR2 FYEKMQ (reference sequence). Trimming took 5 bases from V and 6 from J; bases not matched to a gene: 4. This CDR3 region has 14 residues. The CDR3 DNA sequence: TGTGCCAGCAGCGGAGGACAGGGGCCCGGGGAGCTGTTTTTT. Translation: CASSGGQGPGELFF. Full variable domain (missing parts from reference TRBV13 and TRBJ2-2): AAGVIQSPRHLIKEKRETATLKCYPIPRHDTVYWYQQGPGQDPQFLISFYEKMQSDKGSIPDRFSAQQFSDYHSELNMSSLELGDSALYFCASSGGQGPGELFFGEGSRLTVL.

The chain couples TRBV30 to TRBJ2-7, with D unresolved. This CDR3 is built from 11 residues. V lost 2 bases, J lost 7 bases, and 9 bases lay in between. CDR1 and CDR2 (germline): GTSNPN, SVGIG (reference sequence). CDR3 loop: CAWSLIGEQYF. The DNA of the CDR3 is TGTGCCTGGAGTCTAATCGGTGAGCAGTACTTC.

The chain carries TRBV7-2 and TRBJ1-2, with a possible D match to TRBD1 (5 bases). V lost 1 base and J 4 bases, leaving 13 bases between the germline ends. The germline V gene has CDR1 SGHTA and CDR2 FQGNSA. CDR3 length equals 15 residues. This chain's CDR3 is CASSLVRVTFYGYTF. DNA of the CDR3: TGTGCCAGCAGCTTAGTCAGGGTAACCTTCTATGGCTACACCTTC.

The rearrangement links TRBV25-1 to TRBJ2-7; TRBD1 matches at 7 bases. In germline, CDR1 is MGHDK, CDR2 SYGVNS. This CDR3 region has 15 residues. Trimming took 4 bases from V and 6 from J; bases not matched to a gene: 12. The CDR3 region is CASSAPQGVGVEQYF. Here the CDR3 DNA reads TGTGCCAGCAGTGCCCCTCAGGGGGTGGGGGTCGAGCAGTACTTC.

The CDR3 coding sequence is TGCGCCAGCAGTGACTCCCGAGGCGGGCGCGAGCAGTACTTC. This codes for CASSDSRGGREQYF. This rearrangement joins TRBV10-1 to TRBJ2-7; D may be TRBD2 (5 bases). The CDR3 totals 14 residues. Trimming took 3 bases from V and 6 from J, leaving 15 bases between them. Looked up from germline, CDR1 is WNHNN and CDR2 is SYGVQD (reference sequence).

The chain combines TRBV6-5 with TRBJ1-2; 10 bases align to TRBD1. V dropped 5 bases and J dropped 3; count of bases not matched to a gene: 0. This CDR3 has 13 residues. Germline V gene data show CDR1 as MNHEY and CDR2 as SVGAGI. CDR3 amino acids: CASSGTGDYGYTF. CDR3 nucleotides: TGTGCCAGCAGTGGGACAGGGGACTATGGCTACACCTTC.

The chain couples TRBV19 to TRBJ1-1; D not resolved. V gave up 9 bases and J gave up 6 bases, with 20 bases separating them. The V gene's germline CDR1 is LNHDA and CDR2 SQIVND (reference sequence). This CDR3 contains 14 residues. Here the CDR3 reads CASLKGAPRAEAFF. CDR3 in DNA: TGTGCCAGCCTGAAGGGAGCCCCGAGGGCTGAAGCTTTCTTT.

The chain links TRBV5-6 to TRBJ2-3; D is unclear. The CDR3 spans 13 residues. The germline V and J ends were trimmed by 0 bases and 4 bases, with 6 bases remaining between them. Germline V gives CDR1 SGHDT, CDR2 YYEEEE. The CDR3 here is CASSLGLSDTQYF. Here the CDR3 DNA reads TGTGCCAGCAGCTTGGGGCTGTCAGATACGCAGTATTTT.

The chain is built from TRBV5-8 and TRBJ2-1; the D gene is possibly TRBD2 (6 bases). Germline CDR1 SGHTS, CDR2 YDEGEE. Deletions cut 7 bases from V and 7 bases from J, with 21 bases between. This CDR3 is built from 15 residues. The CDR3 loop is CASGPGTGRSNEQFF. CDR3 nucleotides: TGTGCCAGCGGACCCGGGACTGGGCGCTCAAATGAGCAGTTCTTC.

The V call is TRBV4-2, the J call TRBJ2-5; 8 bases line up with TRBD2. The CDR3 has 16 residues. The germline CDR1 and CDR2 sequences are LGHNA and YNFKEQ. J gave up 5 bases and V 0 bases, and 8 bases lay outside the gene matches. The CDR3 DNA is TGTGCCAGCAGCCAAGAAGGGGGACTAGTTCTTGAGACCCAGTACTTC. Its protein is CASSQEGGLVLETQYF.

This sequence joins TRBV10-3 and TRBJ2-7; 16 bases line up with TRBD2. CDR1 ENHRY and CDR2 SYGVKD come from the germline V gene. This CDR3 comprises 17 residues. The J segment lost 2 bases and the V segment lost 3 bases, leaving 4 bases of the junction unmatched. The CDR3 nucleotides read TGTGCCATCAGTGATTATGGGACTAGCGGGGGGGCCTACGAGCAGTACTTC. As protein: CAISDYGTSGGAYEQYF.

The CDR3 DNA follows: TGTGCCAGCAGCGGCGGGGGGGGCCCTCTCTACGAGCAGTACTTC. It specifies CASSGGGGPLYEQYF. This sequence joins TRBV7-6 and TRBJ2-7, with TRBD2 matching over 9 bases. This CDR3 contains 15 residues. CDR1 is SGHVS, CDR2 FNYEAQ, per germline. V dropped 5 bases and J dropped 3; count of bases not matched to a gene: 8.

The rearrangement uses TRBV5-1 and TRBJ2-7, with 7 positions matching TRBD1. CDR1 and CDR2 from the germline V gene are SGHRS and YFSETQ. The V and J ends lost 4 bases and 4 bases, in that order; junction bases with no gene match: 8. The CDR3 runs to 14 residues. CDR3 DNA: TGCGCCAGCAGCCCGGGGACAGCCAATTACGAGCAGTACTTC. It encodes CASSPGTANYEQYF.

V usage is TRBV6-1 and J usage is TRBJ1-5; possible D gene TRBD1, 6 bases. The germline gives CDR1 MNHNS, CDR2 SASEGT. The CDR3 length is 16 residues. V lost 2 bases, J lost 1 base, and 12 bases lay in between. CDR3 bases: TGTGCCAGCAGTGAACGGGACATAGCAAGCAATCAGCCCCAGCATTTT. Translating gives CASSERDIASNQPQHF.

The CDR3 sequence is CASSYRPGDEQYF. The CDR3 nucleotides are TGCGCCAGCTCCTACCGACCGGGGGACGAGCAGTACTTC. This chain connects TRBV5-1 to TRBJ2-7, with a possible D match to TRBD2 (6 bases). This CDR3 region has 13 residues. Trimming took off 7 bases at V and 5 bases at J, with 16 bases between the two ends. Germline V gene data show CDR1 as SGHRS and CDR2 as YFSETQ. The full variable domain, in which reference TRBV5-1 and TRBJ2-7 provide the parts outside the CDR3, is KAGVTQTPRYLIKTRGQQVTLSCSPISGHRSVSWYQQTPGQGLQFLFEYFSETQRNKGNFPGRFSGRQFSNSRSEMNVSTLELGDSALYLCASSYRPGDEQYFGPGTRLTVT.

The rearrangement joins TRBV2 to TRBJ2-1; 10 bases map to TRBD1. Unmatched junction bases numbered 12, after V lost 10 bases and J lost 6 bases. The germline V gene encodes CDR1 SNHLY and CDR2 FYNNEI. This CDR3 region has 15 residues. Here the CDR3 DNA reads TGTGCCACCCTATATTTGGACAGGGGGACCAATGAGCAGTTCTTC. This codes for CATLYLDRGTNEQFF.

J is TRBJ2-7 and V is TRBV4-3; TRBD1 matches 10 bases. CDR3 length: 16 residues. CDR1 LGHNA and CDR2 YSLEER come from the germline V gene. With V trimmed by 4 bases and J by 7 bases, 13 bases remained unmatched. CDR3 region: CASSPLGQGLAGEQYF. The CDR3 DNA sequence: TGCGCCAGCAGCCCATTGGGACAGGGGCTGGCGGGGGAGCAGTACTTC.

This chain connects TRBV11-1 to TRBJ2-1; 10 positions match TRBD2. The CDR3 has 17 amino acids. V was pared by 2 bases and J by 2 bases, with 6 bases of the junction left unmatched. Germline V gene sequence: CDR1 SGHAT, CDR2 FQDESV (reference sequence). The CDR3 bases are TGTGCCAGCAGCTTATATATCAGCGGGGGGGCCTACAATGAGCAGTTCTTC. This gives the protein CASSLYISGGAYNEQFF.

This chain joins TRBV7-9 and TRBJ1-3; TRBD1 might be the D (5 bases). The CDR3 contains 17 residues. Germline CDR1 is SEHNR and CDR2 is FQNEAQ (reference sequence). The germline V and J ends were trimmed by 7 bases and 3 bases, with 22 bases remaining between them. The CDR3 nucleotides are TGTGCCAGCACCACCATAGGGGCAGGGACTCGTGGAAACACCATATATTTT. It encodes CASTTIGAGTRGNTIYF. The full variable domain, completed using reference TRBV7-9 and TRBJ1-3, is DTGVSQNPRHKITKRGQNVTFRCDPISEHNRLYWYRQTLGQGPEFLTYFQNEAQLEKSRLLSDRFSAERPKGSFSTLEIQRTEQGDSAMYLCASTTIGAGTRGNTIYFGEGSWLTVV.

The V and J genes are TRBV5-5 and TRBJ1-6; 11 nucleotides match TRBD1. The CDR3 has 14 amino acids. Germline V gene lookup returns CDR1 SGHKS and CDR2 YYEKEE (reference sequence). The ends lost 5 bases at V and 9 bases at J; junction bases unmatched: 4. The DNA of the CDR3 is TGTGCCAGCAGGGCTGGGACAGGGGGTTCACCCCTCCACTTT. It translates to CASRAGTGGSPLHF.

The DNA of the CDR3 is TGCGCCAGCAGCTTACCAAGGGGGCAACCCCCCTACGAGCAGTACTTC. It yields the protein CASSLPRGQPPYEQYF. The chain recombines TRBV5-1 with TRBJ2-7; TRBD1 aligns across 7 bases. The V gene's germline CDR1 is SGHRS and CDR2 YFSETQ. V shed 2 bases and J 2 bases; nucleotides not matched to a gene: 10. This CDR3 has 16 amino acids. Full variable domain (missing parts from reference TRBV5-1 and TRBJ2-7): KAGVTQTPRYLIKTRGQQVTLSCSPISGHRSVSWYQQTPGQGLQFLFEYFSETQRNKGNFPGRFSGRQFSNSRSEMNVSTLELGDSALYLCASSLPRGQPPYEQYFGPGTRLTVT.

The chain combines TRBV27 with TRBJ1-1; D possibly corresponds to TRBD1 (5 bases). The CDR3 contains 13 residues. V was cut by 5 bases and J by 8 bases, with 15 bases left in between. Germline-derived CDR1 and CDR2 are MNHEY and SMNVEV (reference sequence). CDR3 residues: CASSKYDSEEAFF. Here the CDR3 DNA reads TGTGCCAGCAGTAAATACGACAGCGAAGAAGCTTTCTTT.

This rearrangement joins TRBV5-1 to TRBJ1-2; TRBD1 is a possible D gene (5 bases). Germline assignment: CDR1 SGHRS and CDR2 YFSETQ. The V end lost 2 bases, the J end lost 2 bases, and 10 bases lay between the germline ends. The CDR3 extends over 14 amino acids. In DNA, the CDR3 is TGCGCCAGCAGCTTCGGGGGAGTAAACTATGGCTACACCTTC. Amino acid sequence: CASSFGGVNYGYTF.

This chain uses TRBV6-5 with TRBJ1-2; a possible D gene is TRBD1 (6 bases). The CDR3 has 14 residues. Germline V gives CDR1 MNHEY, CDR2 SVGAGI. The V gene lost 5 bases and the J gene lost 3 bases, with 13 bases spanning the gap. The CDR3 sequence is CASSTNRADYGYTF. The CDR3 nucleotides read TGTGCCAGCAGTACAAACAGGGCGGACTATGGCTACACCTTC.

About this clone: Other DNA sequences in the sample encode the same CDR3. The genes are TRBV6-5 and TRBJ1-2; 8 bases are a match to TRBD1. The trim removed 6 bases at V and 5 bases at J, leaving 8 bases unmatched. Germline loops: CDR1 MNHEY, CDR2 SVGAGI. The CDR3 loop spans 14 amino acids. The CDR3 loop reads CASSLDRGGYGYTF. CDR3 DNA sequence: TGTGCCAGCAGCCTCGACAGGGGAGGTTATGGCTACACCTTC.